This T cell receptor (beta chain) was identified during a study of CD8 T cells in ankylosing spondylitis. General study results and limits: Earlier work had already found some motif variants in reactive arthritis synovial fluid and blood. Several highly homologous variants made up a TCR beta motif that seemed to typify ankylosing spondylitis blood. Disease-linked clones proved CD8+ and comparatively uncommon in peripheral blood. Reportedly, significant enrichment of disease-linked clones occurred in matched ankylosing spondylitis synovial fluid.

V lost 4 bases and J lost 1, with 13 bases in between. Germline loops: CDR1 SEHNR, CDR2 FQNEAQ (reference sequence). This CDR3 is 15 amino acids long. Quantitative barcoded 5'-RACE was used to prepare TCR beta libraries. MiXCR, applied by TCRdb to the 5' RACE reads, yields one record per CDR3 protein. The profile shows some 700,000 distinct CDR3 sequences, around 19% of them singletons. This clonotype was seen a handful of times. Its specificity is not known. The sequencing sample was made of blood, either unsorted or a sorted T cell fraction (not recorded which). The chain links TRBV7-9 to TRBJ1-1; D not certain. The source is a male donor with ankylosing spondylitis. CDR3 nucleotides: TGTGCCAGCAGCTCCACGTCGATTTCGAACACTGAAGCTTTCTTT. Translation: CASSSTSISNTEAFF. The full variable domain, its missing parts supplied by reference TRBV7-9 and TRBJ1-1, is DTGVSQNPRHKITKRGQNVTFRCDPISEHNRLYWYRQTLGQGPEFLTYFQNEAQLEKSRLLSDRFSAERPKGSFSTLEIQRTEQGDSAMYLCASSSTSISNTEAFFGQGTRLTVV.